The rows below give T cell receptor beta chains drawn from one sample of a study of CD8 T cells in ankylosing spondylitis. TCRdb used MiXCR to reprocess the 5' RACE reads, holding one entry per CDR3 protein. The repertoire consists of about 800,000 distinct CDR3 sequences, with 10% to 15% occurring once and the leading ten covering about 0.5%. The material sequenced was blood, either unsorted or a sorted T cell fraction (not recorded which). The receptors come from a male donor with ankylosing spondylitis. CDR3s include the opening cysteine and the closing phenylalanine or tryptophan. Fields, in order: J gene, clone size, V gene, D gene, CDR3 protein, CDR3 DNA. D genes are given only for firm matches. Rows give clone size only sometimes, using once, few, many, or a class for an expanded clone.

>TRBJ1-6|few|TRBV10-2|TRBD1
CASSDPGQGLSPLHF
TGCGCCAGCAGTGACCCGGGACAGGGGCTTTCACCCCTCCACTTT
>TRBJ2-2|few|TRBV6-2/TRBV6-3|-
CASSHRALRNGELFF
TGTGCCAGCAGCCATCGGGCCCTTAGGAACGGGGAGCTGTTTTTT
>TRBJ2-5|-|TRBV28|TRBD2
CASSPGGASGRGTQYF
TGTGCCAGCAGCCCGGGAGGGGCTAGCGGAAGGGGGACCCAGTACTTC
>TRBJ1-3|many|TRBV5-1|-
CASSLEGSGNTIYF
TGCGCCAGCAGCTTGGAAGGCTCTGGAAACACCATATATTTT
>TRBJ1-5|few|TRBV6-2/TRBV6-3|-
CASTRLGNQPQHF
TGTGCCAGCACCCGACTCGGCAATCAGCCCCAGCATTTT
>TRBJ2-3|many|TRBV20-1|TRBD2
CSAGTSGTDTQYF
TGCAGTGCCGGGACTAGCGGCACAGATACGCAGTATTTT
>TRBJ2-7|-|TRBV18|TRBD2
CASSPATSGLSYEQYF
TGTGCCAGCTCACCGGCCACTAGCGGGCTATCGTACGAGCAGTACTTC
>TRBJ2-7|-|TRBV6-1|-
CASSRDQTYEQYF
TGTGCCAGCAGCCGGGACCAGACCTACGAGCAGTACTTC
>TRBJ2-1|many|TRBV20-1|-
CSARDWGAGFEQFF
TGCAGTGCTAGAGATTGGGGGGCAGGTTTCGAGCAGTTCTTC
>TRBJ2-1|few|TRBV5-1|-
CASSPDLTRQFF
TGCGCCAGCAGCCCTGACCTCACACGGCAGTTCTTC
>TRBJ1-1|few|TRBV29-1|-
CSGVRGWATFF
TGCAGCGGTGTGAGGGGGTGGGCGACTTTCTTT
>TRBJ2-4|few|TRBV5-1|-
CASSPRRASDKNIQYF
TGCGCCAGCAGCCCCCGTAGGGCGTCGGACAAAAACATTCAGTACTTC
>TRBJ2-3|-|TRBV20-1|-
CSASPGDPTDTQYF
TGCAGTGCTAGCCCCGGGGACCCCACAGATACGCAGTATTTT
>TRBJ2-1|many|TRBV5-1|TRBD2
CASSLGLAGPSYNEQFF
TGCGCCAGCAGCTTAGGACTAGCGGGACCCTCCTACAATGAGCAGTTCTTC
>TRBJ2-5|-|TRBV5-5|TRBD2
CASSLAPGGTETQYF
TGTGCCAGCAGCTTGGCCCCGGGAGGGACGGAGACCCAGTACTTC
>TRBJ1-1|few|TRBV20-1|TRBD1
CSASGTERALF
TGCAGTGCTAGTGGGACAGAGAGGGCCCTATTC
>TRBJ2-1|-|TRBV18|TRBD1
CASSPGPGTGASPYNEQFF
TGTGCCAGCTCTCCCGGCCCCGGGACAGGGGCCTCTCCGTACAATGAGCAGTTCTTC
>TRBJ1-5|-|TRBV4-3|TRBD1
CASSLGTVAQPQHF
TGCGCCAGCAGCCTCGGGACAGTTGCTCAGCCCCAGCATTTT
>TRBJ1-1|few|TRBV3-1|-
CASTRVGETEAFF
TGTGCCAGCACAAGGGTTGGGGAGACTGAAGCTTTCTTT
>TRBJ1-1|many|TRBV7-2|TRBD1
CASSRQGLMNTEAFF
TGTGCCAGCAGCCGACAGGGACTCATGAACACTGAAGCTTTCTTT